This T cell receptor (beta chain) is drawn from a study of regulatory T cells in long-lasting Graves disease (dated by TCRdb to the early 2020s). In the study overall: Antithyroid drugs had been taken for less than 3 months by newly diagnosed Graves' disease patients. A total of about 33 samples underwent TCR sequencing, from some 13 patients with persistent Graves' disease and 20 or so patients with newly diagnosed Graves' disease. Patients with persistent Graves' disease were compared with patients with newly diagnosed Graves' disease using TCR sequencing and RNA sequencing of peripheral blood. The study was conducted in China and was registered as a clinical trial.

Libraries were built with multiplex PCR. The sequencer was an Illumina HiSeq 4000. TCR beta libraries were built with iRepertoire HTBI primers and Arm-PCR amplification of CDR3 regions. Before sequencing, the PCR products underwent gel purification. Per the authors' processing: Gene usage analysis of CDR3 amino acid clonotypes relied on the approximately 62 TRBV and more than twelve TRBJ segments identified across samples. COPE and FqMerger were used to merge the filtered high-quality paired reads into contigs. BLAST was used to align contigs to IMGT TRBV, TRBD and TRBJ reference genes, with CDR3 defined following IMGT. Clonotypes above 0.1% frequency were classified as highly expanded clones. Shannon entropy was used to measure repertoire diversity, and the Gini coefficient was used to measure V-J evenness. A clonotype found in more than one individual was treated as public. Using fastp at Q25 and MiXCR, TCRdb reprocessed the public reads and kept productive beta chains. Each CDR3 protein appears once, grouped with its most common genes and DNA. TCRdb, rather than the study authors, made the V and J calls. The sample profile shows around 460,000 distinct CDR3 sequences; 11% to 15% of them were found once. More than 15% of the sample belongs to the ten largest clones.

Remarks on this clonotype: The antigen this receptor binds is unknown. There are no base qualities to consult, and no much larger clone falls within one base.

The germline V gene encodes CDR1 LGHDT and CDR2 YNNKEL (reference sequence). From cysteine to phenylalanine, the CDR3 is 16 amino acids long. This entry keeps only the CDR3 DNA: 48 bases, framed from base 1. The trim is 1 base for V and 4 bases for J, with a gap of 13 bases between the germline ends. On the study overall, not on this receptor specifically: Only peripheral blood was studied, because thyroid tissue, the primary lesion, was inaccessible. Persistent disease showed preferential use of TRBV28, TRBJ1-2 and TRBJ2-5, whereas newly diagnosed disease favored TRBV20-1 and TRBJ2-1. Lower TCR Shannon entropy and fewer highly expanded clones were observed in persistent Graves' disease patients than in newly diagnosed patients, which suggested clonal expansion. Sequencing and analysis were restricted to the TCR beta chain. The authors acknowledged the small sample size as a limitation that may reduce accuracy. More public clonotypes were shared among persistent patients (around 2,600) than among newly diagnosed patients (966).

What this sample's time point label stands for: newly diagnosed GD, antithyroid drugs for less than 3 months. For both TCR sequencing and RNA sequencing, RNA was extracted from PBMCs using TRIzol. The diagnosis of Graves' disease followed American Thyroid Association guidelines. Recruitment of patients was carried out at an endocrinology department in Xi'an, China. Each patient gave roughly 8.4 milliliters of peripheral blood, collected in an EDTA anticoagulant tube. Ficoll Paque Plus density gradient separation was used to isolate PBMCs, and no further T cell sorting was done. An Agilent 2100 Bioanalyzer and agarose gel were used to check RNA quality, while a NanoDrop 2000 measured RNA concentration. The data were also submitted as part of a second study, on T cells in Graves' hyperthyroidism and ophthalmopathy. As the second publication notes: Stable Graves' hyperthyroidism was defined as no progression to ophthalmopathy during 18 months of follow-up. Hyperthyroidism patients were newly diagnosed, had a disease duration of under 2 months, and were aged 18 to 65 years. Exclusion was applied to patients with uncontrolled infections, other autoimmune diseases, pregnancy or lactation. Diagnoses were based on clinical symptoms, serum thyroxine and TRAb, thyroid ultrasound and orbital computed tomography. A first-round RT-PCR of the TCR CDR3 used the HTBI primer set with the Qiagen OneStep RT-PCR kit. Most expanded thyroid clonotypes (frequency above 0.001) were also found in blood, which suggests that blood repertoires may mirror thyroid immune responses. Ophthalmopathy was separated from stable hyperthyroidism by a 13 V-J signature model, with over 85% sensitivity and about 81% specificity obtained in cross-validation and 80%/75% obtained in testing. In validation, the model predicted progression to ophthalmopathy a median of 6.5 months before onset, with 65% to 71% sensitivity and roughly 73% specificity. To identify TCR V-J signatures that set the groups apart, the researchers used a discovery cohort of 90 to 100 patients, made up of roughly 45 with Graves' ophthalmopathy and 57 with stable Graves' hyperthyroidism. An independent validation cohort of fewer than 20 hyperthyroidism patients and over 15 patients who later progressed to ophthalmopathy tested prospective prediction of ophthalmopathy. The roughly 100 discovery patients were randomly divided into training and test sets at a 7:3 ratio. In six Graves' hyperthyroidism patients, the study also compared T-cell repertoires from thyroid tissue with T-cell repertoires from blood. Following sampling, methimazole starting at 30 mg daily was given to hyperthyroidism patients, and high-dose intravenous methylprednisolone was given to ophthalmopathy patients. A second multiplex PCR round built the libraries, followed by size selection and purification. Sequencing of the libraries was done on an Illumina HiSeq2000 using paired-end 100 bp reads. SOAPnuke was used to process the raw data, throwing out any read that contained adapters or uncalled bases, had a mean Phred below 15, or lacked an exact constant-primer or identifier match. High-quality paired reads were merged with COPE v1.2.5, and unique nucleotide sequences were defined as clonotypes. MiTCR v1.1 was used to align clonotypes to the IMGT TRBV, TRBD and TRBJ reference segments. Analysis was restricted to V-J combinations with a frequency above 0.0001, which covered 99% to 99.2% of repertoires. A TCS score was defined as the ratio of F50 (clonal expansion) to E x V (chaos), with BLOSUM62-based TCRdist applied between CDR3 peptides within each V-J. Welch's t-statistics and random forest reduced approximately 520 V-J features to roughly 13, which were used in a naive Bayes classifier (R e1071). Sample size was not statistically predetermined, and investigators were not blinded to group allocation. The paper reports TCR Vbeta CDR3 sequencing of some 140 peripheral blood samples: some 44 ophthalmopathy, under 80 hyperthyroidism and around 17 progressor patients.

The specimen comprised peripheral blood mononuclear cells (PBMCs), sampled at new diagnosis, from a patient treated with antithyroid drugs. The rearranged chain carries TRBV3-1 and TRBJ2-2; 6 matching bases give a weak D call of TRBD2. The sequence derives from a woman aged 45-60 years with Graves disease. Donor details come from another sample of the same person, matched by shared clones. The nucleotide sequence is TGTGCCAGCAGCCAAGTAGGGGCCGGGGGCACCGGGGAGCTGTTTTTT. Its protein product is CASSQVGAGGTGELFF.